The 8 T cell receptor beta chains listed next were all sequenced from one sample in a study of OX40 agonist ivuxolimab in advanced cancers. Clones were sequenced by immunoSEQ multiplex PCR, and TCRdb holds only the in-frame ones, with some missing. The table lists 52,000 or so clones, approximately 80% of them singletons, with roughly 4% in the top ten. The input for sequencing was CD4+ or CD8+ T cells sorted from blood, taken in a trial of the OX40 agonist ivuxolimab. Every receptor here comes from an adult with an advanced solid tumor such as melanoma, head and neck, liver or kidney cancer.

CDR3 sequence reads: CASSVSGQNTGELFF. The CDR3 DNA sequence: TGTGCCAGCAGCGTATCGGGACAAAACACCGGGGAGCTGTTTTTT. The chain couples TRBV7-2 to TRBJ2-2; D perhaps matches TRBD1 (6 bases). Germline V gene sequence: CDR1 SGHTA, CDR2 FQGNSA. Trimming cost V 5 bases and J 2 bases, with 12 bases left between them. CDR3 length equals 15 residues.

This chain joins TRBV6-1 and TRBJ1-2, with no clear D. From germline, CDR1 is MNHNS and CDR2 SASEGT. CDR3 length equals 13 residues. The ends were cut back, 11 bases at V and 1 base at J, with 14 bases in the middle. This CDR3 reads CAGSSGLNYGYTF. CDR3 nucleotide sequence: TGTGCCGGTAGCAGCGGTCTTAACTATGGCTACACCTTC.

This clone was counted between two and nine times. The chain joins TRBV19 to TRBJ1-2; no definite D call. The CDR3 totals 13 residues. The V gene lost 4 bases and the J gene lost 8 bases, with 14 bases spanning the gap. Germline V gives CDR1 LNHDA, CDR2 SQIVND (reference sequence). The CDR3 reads CASSNSNRWGYTF. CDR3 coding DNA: TGTGCCAGTAGTAACTCCAACCGATGGGGCTACACCTTC.

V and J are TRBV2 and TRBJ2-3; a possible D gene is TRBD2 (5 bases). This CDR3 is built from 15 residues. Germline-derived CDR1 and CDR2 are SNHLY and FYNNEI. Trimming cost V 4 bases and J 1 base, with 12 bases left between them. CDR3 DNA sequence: TGTGCCAGCAGTGCTCCCACCGGGGGCACAGATACGCAGTATTTT. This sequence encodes CASSAPTGGTDTQYF.

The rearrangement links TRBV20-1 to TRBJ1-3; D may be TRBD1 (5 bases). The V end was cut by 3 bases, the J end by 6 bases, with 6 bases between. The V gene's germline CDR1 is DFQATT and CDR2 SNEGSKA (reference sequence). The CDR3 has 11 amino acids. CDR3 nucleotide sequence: TGCAGTGCTAGTGGACAAAACACCATATATTTT. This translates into CSASGQNTIYF.

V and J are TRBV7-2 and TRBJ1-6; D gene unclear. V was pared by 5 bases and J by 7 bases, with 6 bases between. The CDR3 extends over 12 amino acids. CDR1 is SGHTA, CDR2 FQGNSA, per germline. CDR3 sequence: CASSRGNSPLHF. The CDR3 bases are TGTGCCAGCAGCCGGGGAAATTCACCCCTCCACTTT.

CDR3 in DNA: TGCGCTGTCGGGCGGAACTATGGCTACACCTTC. As protein: CAVGRNYGYTF. The chain recombines TRBV20-1 with TRBJ1-2; D call uncertain. The CDR3 covers 11 residues. Germline CDR1 DFQATT, CDR2 SNEGSKA (reference sequence).

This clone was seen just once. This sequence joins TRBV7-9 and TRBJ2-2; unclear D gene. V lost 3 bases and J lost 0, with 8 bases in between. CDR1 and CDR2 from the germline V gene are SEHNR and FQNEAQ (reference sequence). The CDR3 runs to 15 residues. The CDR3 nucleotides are TGTGCCAGCAGCTTTTTCGCAGCGAACACCGGGGAGCTGTTTTTT. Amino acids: CASSFFAANTGELFF.